This T cell receptor (beta chain) stems from a study of blood T cell repertoires in COVID-19. Looking at the study overall: There were acute and convalescent COVID-19 samples, and they came from the United States, Italy and Spain. Sources were T cells, B-cell-depleted T cells, or PBMCs; the material itself was cDNA or gDNA.

Original processing notes: Amplification with reference gene primers provided the estimates of nucleated cell counts. Profiled with immunoSEQ multiplex PCR; TCRdb holds only in-frame clones, not every one. V and J calls and clone size are as listed in that table; D and trimming were resolved from the DNA. The sample includes 110,000 or so clones, approximately 84% seen only once; the top ten take roughly 6.5%. The germline V gene has CDR1 SGHAT and CDR2 FQDESV (reference sequence). The V and J ends lost 4 bases and 0 bases respectively, with 16 bases between them. The CDR3 is made up of 16 amino acids.

The clonotype originates from a woman between 50 and 59 years old with acute or convalescent COVID-19. The J gene is TRBJ2-7, the V gene TRBV11-1; D is perhaps TRBD2 (8 bases). The sample taken for sequencing was peripheral blood. The CDR3 loop is CASSWAAGDSSYEQYF. CDR3 nucleotides: TGTGCCAGCAGCTGGGCAGCGGGGGACAGCTCCTACGAGCAGTACTTC.